This TCR beta chain was recovered during a study of blood T cells in healthy people across ages. The CDR3 loop spans 17 amino acids. Study-level findings and limits: Comparison with aged donors showed that long-lived donors had more naive CD4+ cells and higher diversity.

In its sample, this clonotype was seen many times. The target antigen is unknown. In terms of origin and age, donors were healthy Caucasian individuals from Russia aged about 6 to 100. Staff drew ten milliliters of peripheral blood from each donor. Primed by a sample-barcoded 5' primer and a J-beta primer mix, a second PCR proceeded for about 6 to 11 cycles. Each cDNA molecule, via a template-switch adaptor with 12 random nucleotides, was tagged. TCRdb re-derived calls from the 5' RACE reads in MiXCR, one entry per CDR3 protein. The sample has hundreds of thousands of distinct CDR3 sequences, 29% seen once.

The chain carries TRBV21-1 and TRBJ1-4; the table's D call of TRBD1 was not tested on the DNA. TRBV21-1 is a pseudogene locus. This clonotype was sampled from a woman at least 80 years old in good health. Sequencing was performed on blood. The chain's CDR3 is CASSPRSREVEEEKLFF. CDR3 DNA sequence: TGTGCCAGCAGCCCCCGGAGTCGGGAAGTTGAGGAGGAAAAACTGTTTTTT.